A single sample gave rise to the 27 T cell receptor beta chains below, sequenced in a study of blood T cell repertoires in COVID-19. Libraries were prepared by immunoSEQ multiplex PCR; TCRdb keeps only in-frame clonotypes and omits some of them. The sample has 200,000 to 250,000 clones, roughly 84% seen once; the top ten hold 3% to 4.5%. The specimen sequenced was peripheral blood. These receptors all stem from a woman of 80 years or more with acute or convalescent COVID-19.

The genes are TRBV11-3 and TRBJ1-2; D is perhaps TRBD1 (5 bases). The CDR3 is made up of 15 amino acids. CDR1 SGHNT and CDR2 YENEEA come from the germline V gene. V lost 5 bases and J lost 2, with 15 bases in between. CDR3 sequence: CASSRTSRGNYGYTF. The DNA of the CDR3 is TGTGCCAGCAGCAGGACGAGCCGGGGGAACTATGGCTACACCTTC.

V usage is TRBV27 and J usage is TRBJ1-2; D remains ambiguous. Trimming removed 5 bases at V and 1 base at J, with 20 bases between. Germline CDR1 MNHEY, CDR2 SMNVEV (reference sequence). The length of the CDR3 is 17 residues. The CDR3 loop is CASSPSLRPRSNYGYTF. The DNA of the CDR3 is TGTGCCAGCAGTCCTTCATTGCGGCCCAGAAGTAACTATGGCTACACCTTC.

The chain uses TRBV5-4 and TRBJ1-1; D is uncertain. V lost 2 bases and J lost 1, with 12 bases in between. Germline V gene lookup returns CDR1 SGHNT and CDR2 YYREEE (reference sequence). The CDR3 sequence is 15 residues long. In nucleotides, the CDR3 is TGTGCCAGCAGCTTTTCCACATTTGAGAACACTGAAGCTTTCTTT. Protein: CASSFSTFENTEAFF.

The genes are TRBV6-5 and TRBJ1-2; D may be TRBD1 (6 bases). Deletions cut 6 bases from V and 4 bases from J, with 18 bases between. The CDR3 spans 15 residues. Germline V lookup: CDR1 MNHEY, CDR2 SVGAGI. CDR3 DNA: TGTGCCAGCAGAATCCATACAGGGACCTTCTATGGCTACACCTTC. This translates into CASRIHTGTFYGYTF.

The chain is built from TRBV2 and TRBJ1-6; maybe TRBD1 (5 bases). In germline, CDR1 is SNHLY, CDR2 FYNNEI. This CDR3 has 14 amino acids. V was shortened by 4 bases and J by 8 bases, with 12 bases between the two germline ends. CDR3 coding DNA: TGTGCCAGCAGTGCAGGGCCAGAGGATTCACCCCTCCACTTT. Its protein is CASSAGPEDSPLHF.

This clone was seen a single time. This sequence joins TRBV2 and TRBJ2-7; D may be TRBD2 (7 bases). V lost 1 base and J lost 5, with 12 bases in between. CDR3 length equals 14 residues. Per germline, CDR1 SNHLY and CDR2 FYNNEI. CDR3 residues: CASSEVGGPDEQYF. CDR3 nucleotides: TGTGCCAGCAGTGAAGTGGGGGGGCCAGACGAGCAGTACTTC.

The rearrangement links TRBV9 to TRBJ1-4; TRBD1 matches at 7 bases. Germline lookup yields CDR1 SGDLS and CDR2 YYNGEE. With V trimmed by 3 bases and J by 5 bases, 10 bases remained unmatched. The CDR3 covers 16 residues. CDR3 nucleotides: TGTGCCAGCAGCGCTACGCCCGGGACAGAAAATGAAAAACTGTTTTTT. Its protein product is CASSATPGTENEKLFF. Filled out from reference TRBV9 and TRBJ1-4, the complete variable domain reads DSGVTQTPKHLITATGQRVTLRCSPRSGDLSVYWYQQSLDQGLQFLIQYYNGEERAKGNILERFSAQQFPDLHSELNLSSLELGDSALYFCASSATPGTENEKLFFGSGTQLSVL.

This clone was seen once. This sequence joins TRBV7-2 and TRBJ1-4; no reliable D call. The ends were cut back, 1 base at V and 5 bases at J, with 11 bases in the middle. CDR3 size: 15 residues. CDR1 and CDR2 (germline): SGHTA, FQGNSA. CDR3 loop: CASSLDALPNEKLFF. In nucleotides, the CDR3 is TGTGCCAGCAGCTTAGATGCGCTGCCGAATGAAAAACTGTTTTTT.

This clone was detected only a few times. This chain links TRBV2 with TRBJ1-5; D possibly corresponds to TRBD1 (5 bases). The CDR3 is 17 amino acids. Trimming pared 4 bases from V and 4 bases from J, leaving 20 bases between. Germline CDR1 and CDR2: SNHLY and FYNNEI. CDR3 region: CASSVDTGWRGNQPQHF. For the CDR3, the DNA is TGTGCCAGCAGTGTCGATACAGGATGGCGGGGGAATCAGCCCCAGCATTTT.

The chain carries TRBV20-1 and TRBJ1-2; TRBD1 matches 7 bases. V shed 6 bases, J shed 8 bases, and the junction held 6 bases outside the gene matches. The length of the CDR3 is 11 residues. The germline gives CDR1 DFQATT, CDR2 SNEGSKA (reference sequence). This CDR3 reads CSALGQDGYTF. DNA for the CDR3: TGCAGTGCCCTCGGACAGGACGGCTACACCTTC.

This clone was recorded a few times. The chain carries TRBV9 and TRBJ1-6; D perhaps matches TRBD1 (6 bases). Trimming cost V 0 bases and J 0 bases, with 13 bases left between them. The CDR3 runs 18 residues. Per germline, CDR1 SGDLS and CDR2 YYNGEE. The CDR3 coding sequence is TGTGCCAGCAGCGTAGATCCAGGGGCCTACTCCTATAATTCACCCCTCCACTTT. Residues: CASSVDPGAYSYNSPLHF.

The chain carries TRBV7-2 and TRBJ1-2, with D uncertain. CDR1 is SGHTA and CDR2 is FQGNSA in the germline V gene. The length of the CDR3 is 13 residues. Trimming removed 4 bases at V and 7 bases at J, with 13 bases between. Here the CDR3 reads CASSSWRQLGYTF. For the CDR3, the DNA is TGTGCCAGCAGCTCCTGGAGGCAGCTTGGCTACACCTTC.

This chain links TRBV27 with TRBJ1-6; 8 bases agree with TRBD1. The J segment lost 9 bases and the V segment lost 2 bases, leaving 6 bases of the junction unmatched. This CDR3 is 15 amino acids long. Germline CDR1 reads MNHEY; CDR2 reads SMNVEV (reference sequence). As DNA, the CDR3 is TGTGCCAGCAGTTTAGCCGGACAGGGTGTTTCACCCCTCCACTTT. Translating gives CASSLAGQGVSPLHF.

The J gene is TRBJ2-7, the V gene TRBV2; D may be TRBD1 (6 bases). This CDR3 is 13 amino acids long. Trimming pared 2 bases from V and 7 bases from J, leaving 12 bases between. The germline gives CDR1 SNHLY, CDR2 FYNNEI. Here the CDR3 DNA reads TGTGCCAGCAGTGAAAATAGGCAGGGGGAGCAGTACTTC. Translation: CASSENRQGEQYF.

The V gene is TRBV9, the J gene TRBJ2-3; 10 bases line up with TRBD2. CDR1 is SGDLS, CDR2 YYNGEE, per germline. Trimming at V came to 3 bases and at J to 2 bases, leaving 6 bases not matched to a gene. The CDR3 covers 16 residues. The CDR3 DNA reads TGTGCCAGCAGCGCCGTAGCGGGGGGCATCACAGATACGCAGTATTTT. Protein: CASSAVAGGITDTQYF.

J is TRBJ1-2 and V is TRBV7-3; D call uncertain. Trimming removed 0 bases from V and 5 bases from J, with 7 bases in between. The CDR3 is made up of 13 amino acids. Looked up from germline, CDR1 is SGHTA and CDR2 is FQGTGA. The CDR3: CASSLTFGYGYTF. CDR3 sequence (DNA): TGTGCCAGCAGCTTAACGTTCGGGTATGGCTACACCTTC.

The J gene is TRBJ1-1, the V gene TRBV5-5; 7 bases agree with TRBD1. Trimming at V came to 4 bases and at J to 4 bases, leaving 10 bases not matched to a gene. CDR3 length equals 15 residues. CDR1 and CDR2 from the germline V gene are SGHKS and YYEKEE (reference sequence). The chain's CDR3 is CASSTGTVGSTEAFF. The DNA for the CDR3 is TGTGCCAGCAGCACAGGGACAGTGGGGAGCACTGAAGCTTTCTTT.

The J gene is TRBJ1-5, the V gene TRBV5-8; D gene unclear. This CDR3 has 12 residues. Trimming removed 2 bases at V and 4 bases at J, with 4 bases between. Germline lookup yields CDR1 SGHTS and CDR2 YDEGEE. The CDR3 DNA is TGTGCCAGCAGCTTACTAAATCAGCCCCAGCATTTT. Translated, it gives CASSLLNQPQHF.

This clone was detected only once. This CDR3 reads CASSPLVVTDTQYF. The DNA for the CDR3 is TGTGCCAGCTCACCGCTCGTAGTGACAGATACGCAGTATTTT. The chain combines TRBV18 with TRBJ2-3; D uncertain. Germline assignment: CDR1 KGHSH and CDR2 LQKENI. The CDR3 runs to 14 residues. The V end was cut by 3 bases, the J end by 3 bases, with 10 bases between.

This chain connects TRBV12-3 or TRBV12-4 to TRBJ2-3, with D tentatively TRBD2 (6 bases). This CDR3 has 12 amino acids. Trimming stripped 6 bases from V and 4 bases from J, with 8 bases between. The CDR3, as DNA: TGTGCCAGCAGCTGGAGGGCAGATACGCAGTATTTT. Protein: CASSWRADTQYF.

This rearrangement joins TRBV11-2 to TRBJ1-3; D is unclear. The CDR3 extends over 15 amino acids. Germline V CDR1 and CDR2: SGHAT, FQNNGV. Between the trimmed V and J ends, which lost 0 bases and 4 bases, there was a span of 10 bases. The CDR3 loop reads CASSLDREAGNTIYF. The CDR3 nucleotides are TGTGCCAGCAGCTTAGATCGGGAAGCGGGAAACACCATATATTTT.

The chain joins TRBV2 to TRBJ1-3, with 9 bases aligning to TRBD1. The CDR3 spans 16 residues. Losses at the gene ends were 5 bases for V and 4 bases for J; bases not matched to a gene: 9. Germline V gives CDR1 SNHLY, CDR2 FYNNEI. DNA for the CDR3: TGTGCCAGCAGTAATGGACAGGGGCGAATGGGAAACACCATATATTTT. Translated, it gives CASSNGQGRMGNTIYF.

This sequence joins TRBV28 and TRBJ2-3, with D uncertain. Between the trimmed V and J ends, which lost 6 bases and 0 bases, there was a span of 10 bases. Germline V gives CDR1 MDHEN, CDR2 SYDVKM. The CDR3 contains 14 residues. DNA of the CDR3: TGTGCCAGCAGGCTGCAGGTGAGCACAGATACGCAGTATTTT. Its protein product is CASRLQVSTDTQYF. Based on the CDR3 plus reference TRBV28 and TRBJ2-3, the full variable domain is DVKVTQSSRYLVKRTGEKVFLECVQDMDHENMFWYRQDPGLGLRLIYFSYDVKMKEKGDIPEGYSVSREKKERFSLILESASTNQTSMYLCASRLQVSTDTQYFGPGTRLTVL.

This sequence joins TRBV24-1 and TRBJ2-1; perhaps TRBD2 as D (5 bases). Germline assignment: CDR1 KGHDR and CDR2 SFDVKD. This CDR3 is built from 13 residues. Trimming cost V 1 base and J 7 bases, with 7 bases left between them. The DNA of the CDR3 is TGTGCCACCAGTGATTTTTCGGGGAATGAGCAGTTCTTC. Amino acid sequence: CATSDFSGNEQFF.

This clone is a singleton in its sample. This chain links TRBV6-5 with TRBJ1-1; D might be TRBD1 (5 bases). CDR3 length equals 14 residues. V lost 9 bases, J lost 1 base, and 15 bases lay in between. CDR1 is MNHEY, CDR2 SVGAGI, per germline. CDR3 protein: CARSVGTENTEAFF. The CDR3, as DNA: TGTGCCAGGTCCGTTGGGACTGAGAACACTGAAGCTTTCTTT.

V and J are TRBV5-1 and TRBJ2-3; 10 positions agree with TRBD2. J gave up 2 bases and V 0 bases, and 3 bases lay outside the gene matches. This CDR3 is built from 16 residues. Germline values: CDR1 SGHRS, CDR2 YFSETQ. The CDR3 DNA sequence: TGCGCCAGCAGCTTGGGACTAGCGGGCCTCACAGATACGCAGTATTTT. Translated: CASSLGLAGLTDTQYF.

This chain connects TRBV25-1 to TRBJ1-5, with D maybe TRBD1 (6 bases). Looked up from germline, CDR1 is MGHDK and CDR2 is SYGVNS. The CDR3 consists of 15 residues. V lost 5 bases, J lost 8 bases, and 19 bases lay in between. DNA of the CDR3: TGTGCCAGCAGTCGAATGGGGGGGGGCGAGGAGCCCCAGCATTTT. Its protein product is CASSRMGGGEEPQHF.